This T cell receptor (beta chain) was sequenced in a study of OX40 agonist ivuxolimab in advanced cancers. The table came from immunoSEQ multiplex PCR; TCRdb's copy has only in-frame clones and leaves some out. In the table there are about 98,000 clones, approximately 93% of which are singletons. CDR1 is SGHTA and CDR2 is FQGTGA in the germline V gene. V gave up 3 bases and J gave up 5 bases; unmatched junction bases: 10. This CDR3 is 16 amino acids long. The J gene is TRBJ1-1, the V gene TRBV7-3; 9 bases are a match to TRBD1. The sequence was obtained from an adult with an advanced solid tumor such as melanoma, head and neck, liver or kidney cancer. Sequences were derived from CD4+ or CD8+ T cells sorted from blood, sampled in a trial of the OX40 agonist ivuxolimab. CDR3 DNA sequence: TGTGCCAGCAGCTTCACAGGGGGCAATTTAGGGACTGAAGCTTTCTTT. Protein product: CASSFTGGNLGTEAFF.